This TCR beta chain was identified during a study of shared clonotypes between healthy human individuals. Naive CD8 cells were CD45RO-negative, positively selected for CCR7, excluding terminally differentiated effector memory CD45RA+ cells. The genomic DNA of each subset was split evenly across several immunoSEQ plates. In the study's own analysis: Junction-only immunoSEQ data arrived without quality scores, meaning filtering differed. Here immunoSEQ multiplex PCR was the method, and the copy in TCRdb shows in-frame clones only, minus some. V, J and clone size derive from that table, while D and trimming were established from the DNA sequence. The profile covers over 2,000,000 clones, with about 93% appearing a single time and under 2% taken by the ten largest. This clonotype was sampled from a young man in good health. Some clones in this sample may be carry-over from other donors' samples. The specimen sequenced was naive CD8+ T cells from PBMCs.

The CDR3 loop reads CASSYSNPHGSYEQYF. As DNA, the CDR3 is TGTGCCAGCAGTTACTCCAACCCACACGGCTCCTACGAGCAGTACTTC. The chain links TRBV6-5 to TRBJ2-7; D not resolved. V lost 0 bases and J 0 bases, leaving 12 bases between the germline ends. Looked up from germline, CDR1 is MNHEY and CDR2 is SVGAGI. CDR3 size: 16 residues.